This record looks at one T cell receptor beta chain sequence and its context. Use of 60 Vbeta and 13 Jbeta primers characterized the PCR. Profiled with immunoSEQ multiplex PCR; TCRdb holds only in-frame clones, not every one. The sample contains 200,000 to 250,000 clones, roughly 80% of which appear only once. These data come from a study of cytomegalovirus exposure and HLA in healthy donors. This TCR was sampled from a male donor in good health and CMV-seronegative. The sequenced sample was PBMCs.

The CDR3 sequence: CASSKWGLAGSNSYEQYF. The DNA for the CDR3 is TGTGCCAGCAGCAAATGGGGGCTAGCGGGTTCCAACTCCTACGAGCAGTACTTC. The chain recombines TRBV21-1 with TRBJ2-7; the DNA was not compared with TRBD2, the D call given in the table. TRBV21-1 is annotated as a pseudogene. The CDR3 covers 18 residues.